A selection of T cell receptor beta chains follows, all from one sample in a study of identical twins. TCRdb recomputed calls from the 5' RACE reads with MiXCR, one row per CDR3 protein. The table includes under 1 million distinct CDR3 sequences, 9% to 15% detected once. This sample also appeared in a second study, on yellow fever vaccine responses in identical twins.

Sequenced material: PBMCs. These receptors were collected from a woman aged 18-29 years in good health. Both conserved end residues are part of each CDR3. A D gene is named only where the DNA matches it firmly. The size field is filled for only some rows; it gives once, few, many or a size class.

>NA|NA|TRBV24-1|TRBJ2-3
TGTGCCACGGAGACCGGGGAGACAGATACGCAGTATTTT
CATETGETDTQYF
>NA|NA|TRBV20-1|TRBJ2-1
TGCAGTGCTAGAGAATGGACCTTATACAATGAGCAGTTCTTC
CSAREWTLYNEQFF
>few|TRBD1|TRBV4-1|TRBJ2-1
TGCGCCAGCAGCCACGACCCGGGACAGTTTTCAAAGCTAGAGCAGTTCTTC
CASSHDPGQFSKLEQFF
>NA|TRBD2|TRBV11-2|TRBJ2-2
TGTGCCAGCAGCCCCCGGGGAGCGGGGGGCCCGAACACCGGGGAGCTGTTTTTT
CASSPRGAGGPNTGELFF
>NA|NA|TRBV20-1|TRBJ1-1
TGCAGTGCTCCCCCCGCGGGGGGGGACACTGAAGCTTTCTTT
CSAPPAGGDTEAFF
>many|TRBD1|TRBV7-9|TRBJ1-2
TGTGCCAGCAGCTCAAGTGACAGGGGGCATGGCTACACCTTC
CASSSSDRGHGYTF
>NA|NA|TRBV4-1|TRBJ2-2
TGCGCCAGCAGTCAAACAGGGAGCAGGGAGCTGTTTTTT
CASSQTGSRELFF
>few|NA|TRBV2|TRBJ2-3
TGTGCCAGCAGTGAAGCAGGGGTCACAGATACGCAGTATTTT
CASSEAGVTDTQYF
>few|TRBD2|TRBV12-3/TRBV12-4|TRBJ2-2
TGTGCCAGCAGTTTATTGGCGGGAGCCGGGGAGCTGTTTTTT
CASSLLAGAGELFF
>few|NA|TRBV3-1|TRBJ1-5
TGTGCCAGCAGCCAGGGACACGGGAATCAGCCCCAGCATTTT
CASSQGHGNQPQHF
>few|TRBD1|TRBV7-6|TRBJ2-3
TGTGCCAGCAGCTTAGCCGAAGACAGGGGGGGGGGCACAGATACGCAGTATTTT
CASSLAEDRGGGTDTQYF
>few|NA|TRBV9|TRBJ2-5
TGTGCCAGCAGCGTGAGGCAGTACCAAGAGACCCAGTACTTC
CASSVRQYQETQYF
>NA|TRBD1|TRBV6-1|TRBJ1-6
TGTGCCAGCGGCAGGGGGCTTGATTCACCCCTCCACTTT
CASGRGLDSPLHF
>few|NA|TRBV20-1|TRBJ2-5
TGCAGTGCTAGAGATTGGGGGGTGGAGACCCAGTACTTC
CSARDWGVETQYF
>NA|NA|TRBV5-1|TRBJ2-6
TGCGCCAGCAGCTGGGGCACAGGGACGGACGGGGCCAACGTCCTGACTTTC
CASSWGTGTDGANVLTF
>NA|TRBD1|TRBV15|TRBJ1-2
TGTGCCACCAGCCTCCAAGACAGGGCAGGCTACACCTTC
CATSLQDRAGYTF
>few|NA|TRBV15|TRBJ2-5
TGTGCCACCAGCAGCCCCACAGGGTATCTAGAGACCCAGTACTTC
CATSSPTGYLETQYF
>few|NA|TRBV10-2|TRBJ2-3
TGCGCCAGCAGTGAAGCTACTAGCAGTACGCAGTATTTT
CASSEATSSTQYF
>NA|NA|TRBV4-1|TRBJ2-3
TGCGCCAGCAGCCAACTTCAATCCCGCGGGCGCACAGATACGCAGTATTTT
CASSQLQSRGRTDTQYF
>NA|NA|TRBV12-3/TRBV12-4|TRBJ2-1
TGTGCCAGCAGTTTAAGCGCGATAAATGAGCAGTTCTTC
CASSLSAINEQFF
>few|NA|TRBV28|TRBJ2-7
TGTGCCAGCAGTCTGGGACACCTTCCCACCCCCTACGAGCAGTACTTC
CASSLGHLPTPYEQYF
>NA|NA|TRBV5-1|TRBJ2-1
TGCGCCAGCAGCATTCAGGGCGCTGGGGAGCAGTTCTTC
CASSIQGAGEQFF
>many|TRBD1|TRBV4-1|TRBJ2-1
TGCGCCAGCAGCCTGGGACAGGGGTTACCCAATGAGCAGTTCTTC
CASSLGQGLPNEQFF
>few|NA|TRBV5-1|TRBJ2-4
TGCGCCAGCAGCTTGGACAGGTCCAAAAACATTCAGTACTTC
CASSLDRSKNIQYF
>few|NA|TRBV4-2|TRBJ2-1
TGTGCCAGCAGCCAAGTGGGGTTTCGCGATGAGCAGTTCTTC
CASSQVGFRDEQFF
>NA|NA|TRBV27|TRBJ2-7
TGTGCCAGCAGTGACGGTGGGGCCTACGAGCAGTACTTC
CASSDGGAYEQYF
>few|NA|TRBV9|TRBJ1-1
TGTGCCAGCAGCGTAGCTCAGGCGGGCACTGAAGCTTTCTTT
CASSVAQAGTEAFF
>NA|NA|TRBV7-9|TRBJ2-2
TGTGCCAGCAGCTTAGCCACGACGAGCACCGGGGAGCTGTTTTTT
CASSLATTSTGELFF
>few|TRBD1|TRBV4-1|TRBJ2-1
TGCGCCAGCAGCCAAACGTCCCTGGGACAGGGGCCAGGCGAGCAGTTCTTC
CASSQTSLGQGPGEQFF
>NA|NA|TRBV4-1|TRBJ2-7
TGCGCCAGCAGCCAGCTGGGACCGATCAGCTCCTACGAGCAGTACTTC
CASSQLGPISSYEQYF
>NA|NA|TRBV2|TRBJ2-1
TGTGCCAGCCGGGAGAATCGGAACAATGAGCAGTTCTTC
CASRENRNNEQFF
>NA|TRBD1|TRBV12-3/TRBV12-4|TRBJ2-5
TGTGCCAGCAGACCACAGGGGTGGGCCCAAGAGACCCAGTACTTC
CASRPQGWAQETQYF
>NA|NA|TRBV10-1|TRBJ1-1
TGCGCCAGCAGTGAGATAACAGGAGGTTCGGAAGCTTTCTTT
CASSEITGGSEAFF
>NA|NA|TRBV3-1|TRBJ2-2
TGTGCCAGCAGCCAAGTGGGACATTCCACCGGGGAGCTGTTTTTT
CASSQVGHSTGELFF
>once|NA|TRBV29-1|TRBJ2-5
TGCAGCGTAGTCCCGGACAGACTACAAGAGACCCAGTACTTC
CSVVPDRLQETQYF
>many|TRBD1|TRBV6-1|TRBJ1-2
TGTGCCAGCAGGACCGGGACAGGGAACTATGGCTACACCTTC
CASRTGTGNYGYTF
>many|NA|TRBV12-3/TRBV12-4|TRBJ1-5
TGTGCCAGCAGTTTGGACCCCCTTAGCAATCAGCCCCAGCATTTT
CASSLDPLSNQPQHF
>NA|TRBD2|TRBV20-1|TRBJ2-1
TGCAGTGCCCGTAAAGCGGGAGGGATCTACAATGAGCAGTTCTTC
CSARKAGGIYNEQFF
>many|NA|TRBV2|TRBJ2-1
TGTGCCAGCAGTGAGCCCCTCGCCAGCGGTGTCAATGAGCAGTTCTTC
CASSEPLASGVNEQFF
>NA|TRBD1|TRBV5-6|TRBJ2-3
TGTGCCAGCAGCCAAGAGGGGGCCTCGGATACGCAGTATTTT
CASSQEGASDTQYF
>few|NA|TRBV6-1|TRBJ2-2
TGTGCCAGCAGACAAGCTTGGGTAGCGGCCACCGGGGAGCTGTTTTTT
CASRQAWVAATGELFF
>many|TRBD1|TRBV12-3/TRBV12-4|TRBJ2-7
TGTGCCAGCAGTCCCGGGACAGGGGGCAGTGAGCAGTACTTC
CASSPGTGGSEQYF
>NA|TRBD2|TRBV19|TRBJ2-1
TGTGCCAGTAGGAAACTAGCGGGGGGTTCCTACAATGAGCAGTTCTTC
CASRKLAGGSYNEQFF
>few|NA|TRBV2|TRBJ2-2
TGTGCCAGCGTGCGAGGTTCGAACACCGGGGAGCTGTTTTTT
CASVRGSNTGELFF
>NA|TRBD2|TRBV6-1|TRBJ2-3
TGTGCCAGCAAACGGTGGGGACTAGCGGGGGCCTCGACAGATACGCAGTATTTT
CASKRWGLAGASTDTQYF
>NA|NA|TRBV12-5|TRBJ2-2
TGTGCTAGTGGTTTACACAGCGAGAACACCGGGGAGCTGTTTTTT
CASGLHSENTGELFF
>many|TRBD1|TRBV5-1|TRBJ2-7
TGCGCCAGCAGCTTGGAAGGGACAGGCCTCTACGAGCAGTACTTC
CASSLEGTGLYEQYF
>NA|TRBD1|TRBV12-3/TRBV12-4|TRBJ2-4
TGTGCCAGCAGTCCCTGGACAGGGATGAAGAAAAACATTCAGTACTTC
CASSPWTGMKKNIQYF
>NA|TRBD1|TRBV7-6|TRBJ1-1
TGTGCCAGCAGCATGCTACAGGGGGCTGAACCCGAAGCTTTCTTT
CASSMLQGAEPEAFF
>many|TRBD1|TRBV7-9|TRBJ1-4
TGTGCCAGCAGCTCGGGACAGGGGTTGTCTGAAAAACTGTTTTTT
CASSSGQGLSEKLFF
>few|NA|TRBV5-1|TRBJ2-7
TGCGCCAGCAGCTTGGCGGGCGACATCTACGAGCAGTACTTC
CASSLAGDIYEQYF
>NA|TRBD2|TRBV7-9|TRBJ2-3
TGTGCCAGCAGCCCACGGGGGGGCCAACGAGATACGCAGTATTTT
CASSPRGGQRDTQYF
>many|TRBD2|TRBV18|TRBJ2-1
TGTGCCAGCTCCCCGGGCCTAGCGGGGAAAAATGAGCAGTTCTTC
CASSPGLAGKNEQFF
>NA|TRBD2|TRBV3-1|TRBJ2-1
TGTGCCAGCAGCCAAGGGGTGTCTAGCGGGAGGGCCAAGGTCAATGAGCAGTTCTTC
CASSQGVSSGRAKVNEQFF